The source of this T cell receptor (beta chain) is a study of cytomegalovirus exposure and HLA in healthy donors. The V and J ends lost 1 base and 0 bases respectively, with 9 bases between them. CDR3 length: 15 amino acids. Germline V gene sequence: CDR1 MNHEY, CDR2 SMNVEV (reference sequence). Data came from immunoSEQ multiplex PCR; TCRdb stores just in-frame clones and leaves some out. This table has 200,000 to 250,000 clones, around 86% appearing once. The rearrangement links TRBV27 to TRBJ2-5; weak D call: TRBD1 (5 bases). The sample consisted of PBMCs. This sequence originates from a woman aged 18-35 years in good health and CMV-seropositive. The CDR3 is CASSLFVDNQETQYF. The CDR3 bases are TGTGCCAGCAGTTTATTTGTGGACAACCAAGAGACCCAGTACTTC.